This record looks at one T cell receptor (beta chain) sequence and its context. The antigen is not known. There are 16 residues in the CDR3. V was shortened by 4 bases and J by 1 base, with 17 bases between the two germline ends. Germline lookup yields CDR1 SGHDT and CDR2 YYEEEE. The sample comes from a study of shared clonotypes between healthy human individuals. Study outcomes and limitations: The small donor group covered limited genetic and exposure diversity. Unshared clonotypes carried lower generation probabilities than those common to all four donors.

Generated by immunoSEQ multiplex PCR, the TCRdb table keeps only in-frame clones and is missing some. The sample includes 600,000 to 800,000 clones, 72% of them seen just once. The rearrangement joins TRBV5-6 to TRBJ1-1; D is uncertain. Input material: memory CD4+ T cells sorted from blood. Indicated subset: CD45RA-negative fraction. This TCR was sampled from a woman in her 30s in good health. The CDR3 is CASSLRPGRANTEAFF. In DNA form, the CDR3 reads TGTGCCAGCAGCCTACGTCCCGGACGGGCGAACACTGAAGCTTTCTTT.